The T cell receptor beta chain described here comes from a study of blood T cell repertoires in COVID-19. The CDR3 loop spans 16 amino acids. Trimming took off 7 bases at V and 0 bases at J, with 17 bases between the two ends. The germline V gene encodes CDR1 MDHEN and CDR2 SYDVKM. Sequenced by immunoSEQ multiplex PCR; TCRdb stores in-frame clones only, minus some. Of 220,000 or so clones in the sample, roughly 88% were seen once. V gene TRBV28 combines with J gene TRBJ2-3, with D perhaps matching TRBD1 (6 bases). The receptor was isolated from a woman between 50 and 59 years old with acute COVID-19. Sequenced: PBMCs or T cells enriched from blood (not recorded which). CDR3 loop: CASIPPAGASTDTQYF. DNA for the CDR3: TGTGCCAGCATTCCCCCGGCAGGGGCTAGCACAGATACGCAGTATTTT.